Sequencing of this TCR beta chain was carried out in a study of response to subunit inactivated influenza vaccine. The study's findings and limits: After each seasonal influenza vaccination, few new T cells are recruited, the authors suggested.

This clonotype was counted at least ten times. Its antigen is as yet unknown. From the RT-PCR reads, TCRdb called clonotypes with MiXCR, one entry per CDR3 protein. In the table there are over 150,000 distinct CDR3 sequences, approximately 15% of which are singletons. Germline CDR1 is SNHLY and CDR2 is FYNNEI. The CDR3 contains 14 residues. J lost 1 base, V lost 6 bases, and 0 bases had no gene match. The chain has TRBV2 and TRBJ2-1; 10 bases are shared with TRBD2. Material: CD8+ T cells sorted from PBMCs, obtained 4 to 6 days after vaccination. The origin of this receptor is a man between 45 and 60 years old who received an inactivated influenza vaccine. The CDR3 nucleotides read TGTGCCAGCAGACTAGCGGGATCCTACAATGAGCAGTTCTTC. Translation: CASRLAGSYNEQFF.